These 24 T cell receptor beta chains originate from one sample sequenced in a study of T cell repertoires in aging, cancer and after chemotherapy. TRB rearrangements spanning V, D and J were amplified using mixed TRB-A/B primers. TCRdb fed the multiplex PCR reads into MiXCR, producing one record per CDR3 protein. Here the sample spans more than 130 distinct CDR3 sequences, roughly 28% being singletons. The template was genomic DNA from peripheral blood, not RNA. Sequenced: blood. The receptors stem from a human donor with a blood cancer.

Written as DNA, the CDR3 is TGTGCCACCAGGGAGACAGGGTTGACCAAAAACATTCAGTACTTC. Its translation: CATRETGLTKNIQYF. The V and J genes are TRBV15 and TRBJ2-4, with 7 bases identical to TRBD1. This CDR3 has 15 amino acids. Germline lookup yields CDR1 LNHNV and CDR2 YYDKDF (reference sequence). After removal of 6 bases from V and 2 bases from J, the junction contained 7 bases not matched to a gene.

This clonotype is large (0.1 to 1%). The chain has TRBV7-2 and TRBJ2-2, with D possibly TRBD2 on 6 matching bases. CDR3 length: 14 amino acids. Germline V gene lookup returns CDR1 SGHTA and CDR2 FQGNSA. The germline V and J ends were trimmed by 4 bases and 7 bases, with 13 bases remaining between them. As DNA, the CDR3 is TGTGCCAGCAGCTCAATACTTAGCGGCGGGGAGCTGTTTTTT. Amino acids: CASSSILSGGELFF.

The chain is built from TRBV12-3 or TRBV12-4 and TRBJ2-1; TRBD1 is a possible D gene (6 bases). V lost 6 bases, J lost 2 bases, and 26 bases lay in between. The CDR3 covers 19 residues. In DNA form, the CDR3 reads TGTGCCAGCAGATACAGGGCCCCCCCCGCGGAAGGGACCTACAATGAGCAGTTCTTC. Translating gives CASRYRAPPAEGTYNEQFF.

Within the sample, this clonotype is large. This chain connects TRBV15 to TRBJ2-7; TRBD2 matches at 10 bases. The CDR3 is made up of 16 amino acids. CDR1 and CDR2 from the germline V gene are LNHNV and YYDKDF (reference sequence). The V segment lost 7 bases and the J segment 3 bases; nucleotides outside the gene matches: 12. The CDR3 protein is CATTQGGVAGGYEQYF. CDR3 DNA: TGTGCCACCACCCAGGGGGGGGTAGCGGGAGGCTACGAGCAGTACTTC. Drawing the rest from reference TRBV15 and TRBJ2-7, the complete variable domain is DAMVIQNPRYQVTQFGKPVTLSCSQTLNHNVMYWYQQKSSQAPKLLFHYYDKDFNNEADTPDNFQSRRPNTSFCFLDIRSPGLGDTAMYLCATTQGGVAGGYEQYFGPGTRLTVT.

The chain carries TRBV13 and TRBJ2-7, with D possibly matching TRBD2 (6 bases). With 5 bases removed from V and 1 base from J, the gap between germline ends came to 15 bases. The CDR3 sequence is 15 residues long. The germline V gene encodes CDR1 PRHDT and CDR2 FYEKMQ (reference sequence). CDR3 sequence reads: CASSPPGLPSYEQYF. In DNA form, the CDR3 reads TGTGCCAGCAGCCCACCGGGACTCCCATCCTACGAGCAGTACTTC.

V and J are TRBV12-3 or TRBV12-4 and TRBJ2-3; TRBD2 matches 7 bases. The length of the CDR3 is 14 residues. The J segment lost 0 bases and the V segment lost 6 bases, leaving 3 bases of the junction unmatched. The CDR3: CASSYSGSTDTQYF. The CDR3 nucleotides are TGTGCCAGCAGCTATAGCGGGAGCACAGATACGCAGTATTTT.

This clonotype rates as medium-sized. This chain uses TRBV7-9 with TRBJ1-3; 9 bases match TRBD1. Germline loops: CDR1 SEHNR, CDR2 FQNEAQ (reference sequence). There are 16 residues in the CDR3. J was trimmed by 5 bases and V by 5 bases; bases with no gene match: 10. CDR3 nucleotides: TGTGCCAGCAGCATCGACAGGGGGGAGACGAGAAACACCATATATTTT. Translation gives CASSIDRGETRNTIYF.

This clonotype is medium-sized within its sample. The chain joins TRBV20-1 to TRBJ1-1; D remains ambiguous. The CDR3 has 13 amino acids. V gave up 0 bases and J gave up 4 bases, with 9 bases separating them. CDR1 DFQATT and CDR2 SNEGSKA come from the germline V gene (reference sequence). The CDR3: CSARDSGTTEAFF. DNA for the CDR3: TGCAGTGCTAGAGATAGCGGAACCACTGAAGCTTTCTTT.

In this sample, this clonotype turned up once. The J gene is TRBJ1-1, the V gene TRBV29-1; D is unresolved. Germline V lookup: CDR1 SQVTM, CDR2 ANQGSEA. Trimming cost V 8 bases and J 1 base, with 11 bases left between them. This CDR3 has 12 residues. This CDR3 is CSFRTGNTEAFF. CDR3 bases: TGCAGCTTTCGGACCGGGAACACTGAAGCTTTCTTT.

This clonotype is deemed hyperexpanded. The gene calls are TRBV19 and TRBJ2-6; 7 bases are a match to TRBD1. The germline CDR1 and CDR2 sequences are LNHDA and SQIVND (reference sequence). V was clipped by 4 bases and J by 0 bases; unmatched bases: 6. The CDR3 contains 17 residues. The CDR3 region is CASSTPDRFSGANVLTF. CDR3 coding DNA: TGTGCCAGTAGTACACCGGACAGGTTCTCTGGGGCCAACGTCCTGACTTTC.

This clonotype is judged medium-sized (0.01 to 0.1%). The chain joins TRBV29-1 to TRBJ2-1; 7 bases agree with TRBD1. Germline CDR1 and CDR2: SQVTM and ANQGSEA. After removal of 7 bases from V and 4 bases from J, the junction contained 10 bases not matched to a gene. The CDR3 extends over 14 amino acids. As DNA, the CDR3 is TGCAGCGGGTCTACAGGGGAAAGTTACAATGAGCAGTTCTTC. Residues: CSGSTGESYNEQFF.

This chain joins TRBV15 and TRBJ1-2; D may be TRBD1 (6 bases). This CDR3 region has 13 residues. Germline CDR1 LNHNV, CDR2 YYDKDF (reference sequence). V was cut by 1 base and J by 3 bases, with 6 bases left in between. The CDR3 region has the DNA TGTGCCACCAGCAGAGGACAGGACTATGGCTACACCTTC. Translated: CATSRGQDYGYTF.

By sample fraction, this clonotype is medium-sized. The chain carries TRBV20-1 and TRBJ2-7; D perhaps matches TRBD2 (6 bases). CDR1 is DFQATT, CDR2 SNEGSKA, per germline (reference sequence). V lost 0 bases, J lost 7 bases, and 22 bases lay in between. The CDR3 is 16 amino acids. The CDR3 here is CSARDILTVPSDEQYF. The CDR3 DNA reads as TGCAGTGCTAGAGATATTTTGACGGTGCCTAGCGATGAGCAGTACTTC.

The J gene is TRBJ1-2, the V gene TRBV29-1; D uncertain. The CDR3 consists of 10 residues. The germline V and J ends were trimmed by 1 base and 5 bases, with 2 bases remaining between them. Germline CDR1 is SQVTM and CDR2 is ANQGSEA. CDR3 coding DNA: TGCAGCGTTGAAGGTTATGGCTACACCTTC. Residues: CSVEGYGYTF.

This clonotype qualifies as large (0.1 to 1%). The CDR3 bases are TGTGCCTGGAGCTACAGGGGCTATGGCTACACCTTC. This codes for CAWSYRGYGYTF. The V and J genes are TRBV30 and TRBJ1-2; 7 bases fit TRBD1. Germline CDR1 and CDR2: GTSNPN and SVGIG (reference sequence). Trimming cost V 3 bases and J 4 bases; bases outside gene matches: 2. The CDR3 totals 12 residues.

This clonotype appeared a few times. The genes are TRBV20-1 and TRBJ1-5; tentatively, D is TRBD1 (5 bases). In germline, CDR1 is DFQATT, CDR2 SNEGSKA (reference sequence). The CDR3 extends over 17 amino acids. Deletions cut 1 base from V and 3 bases from J, with 19 bases between. CDR3 in DNA: TGCAGTGCTAGAGGTGGGTCGGGGGGAGGCCCCAATCAGCCCCAGCATTTT. Its protein is CSARGGSGGGPNQPQHF.

This clonotype is categorized as hyperexpanded. The J gene is TRBJ2-2, the V gene TRBV13; D may be TRBD2 (7 bases). Germline CDR1 PRHDT, CDR2 FYEKMQ (reference sequence). This CDR3 is 21 amino acids long. V lost 0 bases and J 4 bases, leaving 27 bases between the germline ends. Written as DNA, the CDR3 is TGTGCCAGCAGCTTAGGCCCCGACAGGCCCGGGGGAGCGGGATTCACCGGGGAGCTGTTTTTT. It translates to CASSLGPDRPGGAGFTGELFF.

This clonotype appeared a few times. The CDR3 DNA sequence: TGTGCCTGGGGACATAGCGGGAGAGGAGTTTACGAGCAGTACTTC. This codes for CAWGHSGRGVYEQYF. The V gene is TRBV30, the J gene TRBJ2-7, with TRBD2 matching 9 bases. V lost 5 bases to trimming and J lost 4 bases; unmatched junction nucleotides: 12. Germline loops: CDR1 GTSNPN, CDR2 SVGIG (reference sequence). There are 15 residues in the CDR3.

This clonotype rates as hyperexpanded (1% or more). The J gene is TRBJ1-4, the V gene TRBV29-1, with 8 bases lining up with TRBD1. Unmatched junction bases numbered 5, after V lost 7 bases and J lost 1 base. Germline V lookup: CDR1 SQVTM, CDR2 ANQGSEA. The CDR3 runs 14 residues. The CDR3 DNA reads TGCAGCGGGTCTACAGGGGGAACTAATGAAAAACTGTTTTTT. As protein: CSGSTGGTNEKLFF.

A word on this clonotype: The conserved final phenylalanine or tryptophan is absent from the CDR3, which likely points to a read error. The rearrangement uses TRBV19 and TRBJ1-5; D is undetermined. This CDR3 is built from 12 residues. From germline, CDR1 is LNHDA and CDR2 SQIVND (reference sequence). The CDR3 nucleotides read TGTGCCAGGAGGCCGTTGGAGCAGCCACAGCATTAT. This codes for CARRPLEQPQHY.

This clonotype is judged large (0.1 to 1%). This chain links TRBV20-1 with TRBJ1-2; no clear D. The CDR3 has 15 residues. V lost 2 bases and J lost 1, with 14 bases in between. Germline V lookup: CDR1 DFQATT, CDR2 SNEGSKA (reference sequence). The CDR3: CSARSSGGINYGYTF. CDR3 sequence (DNA): TGCAGTGCTAGATCTTCAGGAGGAATTAACTATGGCTACACCTTC.

This clonotype counts as medium-sized. V and J are TRBV20-1 and TRBJ1-1; tentatively, D is TRBD1 (5 bases). The V end was cut by 6 bases, the J end by 1 base, with 12 bases between. Germline CDR1 DFQATT, CDR2 SNEGSKA (reference sequence). The CDR3 sequence is 13 residues long. The chain's CDR3 is CSAHGRANTEAFF. Written as DNA, the CDR3 is TGCAGTGCACACGGCAGGGCGAACACTGAAGCTTTCTTT.

This clonotype counts as large. The CDR3 DNA reads TGTGCCAGCAGTTTATCAGGCTCCTACGAGCAGTACTTC. Its translation is CASSLSGSYEQYF. The genes are TRBV27 and TRBJ2-7; D is undetermined. Germline CDR1 is MNHEY and CDR2 is SMNVEV (reference sequence). This CDR3 has 13 amino acids. V lost 0 bases to trimming and J lost 0 bases, with 3 bases between them.

The chain has TRBV30 and TRBJ1-2, with TRBD1 matching 8 bases. Germline loops: CDR1 GTSNPN, CDR2 SVGIG (reference sequence). The junction had 1 base not matched to a gene; V was cut back by 3 bases and J by 4 bases. The CDR3 sequence is 12 residues long. The CDR3 protein is CAWRDRGYGYTF. Written as DNA, the CDR3 is TGTGCCTGGAGAGACAGGGGCTATGGCTACACCTTC.